This T cell receptor beta chain was sequenced during a study of T-cell reconstitution after alpha-beta-depleted transplantation in children. The library targeted TCRbeta and was prepared with unique molecular identifiers. MiXCR, run by TCRdb on the PCR reads, gives a single entry per CDR3 protein. The sample has hundreds of thousands of distinct CDR3 sequences; 15% to 20% are singletons. The trim removed 5 bases at V and 5 bases at J, leaving 8 bases unmatched. CDR3 length equals 16 residues. Germline assignment: CDR1 LNHNV and CDR2 YYDKDF (reference sequence). The rearrangement joins TRBV15 to TRBJ2-1; TRBD2 aligns across 11 bases. This clonotype was sampled from a male patient aged 5 to 17 who had a stem cell transplant for acute lymphoblastic leukemia, so the T cells may come from the graft donor. Source: PBMCs, mostly from graft donor cells, taken 360 days after TCRalphabeta/CD19-depleted stem cell transplant. The CDR3 nucleotides are TGTGCCACCAGCCGTACCGGGACTAGCGGTCACAATGAGCAGTTCTTC. Translation gives CATSRTGTSGHNEQFF.